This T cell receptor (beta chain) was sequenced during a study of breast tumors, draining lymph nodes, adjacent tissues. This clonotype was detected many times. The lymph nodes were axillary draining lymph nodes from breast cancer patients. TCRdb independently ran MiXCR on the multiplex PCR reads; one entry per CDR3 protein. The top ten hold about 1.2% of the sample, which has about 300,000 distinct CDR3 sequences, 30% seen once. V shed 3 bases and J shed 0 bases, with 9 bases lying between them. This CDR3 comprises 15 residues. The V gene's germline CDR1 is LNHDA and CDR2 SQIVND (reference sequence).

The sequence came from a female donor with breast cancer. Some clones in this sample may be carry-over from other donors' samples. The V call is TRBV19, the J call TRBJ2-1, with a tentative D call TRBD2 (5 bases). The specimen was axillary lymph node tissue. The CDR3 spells CASSIEGFSYNEQFF. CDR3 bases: TGTGCCAGTAGTATTGAGGGTTTCTCCTACAATGAGCAGTTCTTC.